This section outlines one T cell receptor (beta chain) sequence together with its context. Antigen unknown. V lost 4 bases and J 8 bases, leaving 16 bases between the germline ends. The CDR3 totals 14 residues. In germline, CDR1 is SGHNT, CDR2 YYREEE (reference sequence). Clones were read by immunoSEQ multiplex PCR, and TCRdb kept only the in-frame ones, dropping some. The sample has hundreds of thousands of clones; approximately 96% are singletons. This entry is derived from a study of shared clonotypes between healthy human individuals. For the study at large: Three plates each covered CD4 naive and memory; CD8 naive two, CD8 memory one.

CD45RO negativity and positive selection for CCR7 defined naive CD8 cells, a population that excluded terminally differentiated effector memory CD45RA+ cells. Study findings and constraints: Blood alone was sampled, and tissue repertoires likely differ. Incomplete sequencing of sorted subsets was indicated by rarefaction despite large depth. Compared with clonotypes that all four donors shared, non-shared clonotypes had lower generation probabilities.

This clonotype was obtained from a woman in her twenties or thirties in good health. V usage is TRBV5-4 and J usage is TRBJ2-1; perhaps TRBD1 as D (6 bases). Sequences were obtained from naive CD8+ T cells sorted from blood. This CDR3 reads CASSREPDSHEQFF. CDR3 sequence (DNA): TGTGCCAGCAGCCGGGAACCGGACAGCCATGAGCAGTTCTTC. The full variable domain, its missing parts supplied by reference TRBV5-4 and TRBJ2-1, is ETGVTQSPTHLIKTRGQQVTLRCSSQSGHNTVSWYQQALGQGPQFIFQYYREEENGRGNFPPRFSGLQFPNYSSELNVNALELDDSALYLCASSREPDSHEQFFGPGTRLTVL.